The rows below give T cell receptor beta chains drawn from one sample of a study of blood T cell repertoires in COVID-19. Data came from immunoSEQ multiplex PCR; TCRdb stores just in-frame clones and leaves some out. The data show over 65,000 clones, 80% seen once. Sequencing was done on a sample of peripheral blood. The receptors here all came from a woman aged 40 to 55 with active or convalescent COVID-19. The CDR3 runs from the conserved cysteine through the conserved F or W. The D gene is left open where the match is weak. Only part of the rows carry a size: once, few, many, or a class if the clone is expanded.

>TRBJ2-1|.|.|TRBV7-3
TGTGCCAGCAGCTTAAATTCGGACAATGAGCAGTTCTTC
CASSLNSDNEQFF
>TRBJ1-5|.|TRBD1|TRBV7-2
TGTGCCAGCAGCTCTCAGGGGGCCGATCAGCCCCAGCATTTT
CASSSQGADQPQHF
>TRBJ2-1|.|.|TRBV7-9
TGTGCCAGCAGCTTAGTAGGAGGCCGGGCGGAGAGCTCCTACAATGAGCAGTTCTTC
CASSLVGGRAESSYNEQFF
>TRBJ2-2|.|.|TRBV10-3
TGTGCCATCAGTCAGCGTGTAACCGGGGAGCTGTTTTTT
CAISQRVTGELFF
>TRBJ1-4|.|.|TRBV18
TGTGCCAGCTCACCTCTCTTTGGGAGTAATGAAAAACTGTTTTTT
CASSPLFGSNEKLFF
>TRBJ1-1|.|.|TRBV5-1
TGCGCCAGCAGCTTGGGTACGGGAGGGTTCACTGAAGCTTTCTTT
CASSLGTGGFTEAFF
>TRBJ1-4|.|.|TRBV4-3
TGCGCCAGCAGCCAAGAAAATCGAGGTCGGGGGGAAAAACTGTTTTTT
CASSQENRGRGEKLFF
>TRBJ2-5|.|.|TRBV6-6
TGTGCCAGCAGTTCGGTAGACCAAGAGACCCAGTACTTC
CASSSVDQETQYF
>TRBJ1-5|.|.|TRBV30
TGTGCCTGGGCCCAGGGTACCAATCAGCCCCAGCATTTT
CAWAQGTNQPQHF
>TRBJ2-7|.|.|TRBV28
TGTGCCAGCAGTGTCTATCAGGGGGAGCAGTACTTC
CASSVYQGEQYF
>TRBJ1-5|.|TRBD1|TRBV18
TGTGCCAGCTCCACGGGGACAGGGAGGTATCAGCCCCAGCATTTT
CASSTGTGRYQPQHF
>TRBJ1-5|.|.|TRBV2
TGTGCCAGCAGTGAAAGAAGGGGTGGCAATCAGCCCCAGCATTTT
CASSERRGGNQPQHF
>TRBJ2-3|.|TRBD1|TRBV3-1/TRBV3-2
TGTGCCAGCAGGTTGACAGGGGGCGCAGATACGCAGTATTTT
CASRLTGGADTQYF
>TRBJ1-2|.|TRBD1|TRBV3-1/TRBV3-2
TGTGCCAGCAGCCAAGGCCGACAGGGTTGGAATGGCTACACCTTC
CASSQGRQGWNGYTF
>TRBJ1-4|.|TRBD1|TRBV6-6
TGTGCCAGCGGATGGACAGGGATTAATGAAAAACTGTTTTTT
CASGWTGINEKLFF
>TRBJ2-7|.|TRBD2|TRBV19
TGTGCCAGTTCCTCTCTCGCGGGAGCTTTCTACGAGCAGTACTTC
CASSSLAGAFYEQYF
>TRBJ2-1|.|.|TRBV5-6
TGTGCCAGCAGCTTGGTAACAGAGCAGTTCTTC
CASSLVTEQFF
>TRBJ2-5|.|.|TRBV7-2
TGTGCCAGCAGCACCCAGGGGCAGCAGACCCAGTACTTC
CASSTQGQQTQYF
>TRBJ1-2|few|.|TRBV14
TGTGCCAGCAGCCAAAACAGGGTACGCTACACCTTC
CASSQNRVRYTF
>TRBJ1-2|.|.|TRBV7-3
TGTGCCAGCAGCTTAGTTTACCCCGGACAGAAGACCAATTACTATGGCTACACCTTC
CASSLVYPGQKTNYYGYTF
>TRBJ2-3|.|.|TRBV28
TGTGCCAGCAGTCCAGACAGAGACCACACAGATACGCAGTATTTT
CASSPDRDHTDTQYF
>TRBJ1-5|.|.|TRBV6-5
TGTGCCAGCAACAATCAGGGACTGGGTCAGCCCCAGCATTTT
CASNNQGLGQPQHF
>TRBJ2-5|.|TRBD1|TRBV5-4
TGTGCCAGCAGTTGGACAGGGTTGGGGACCCAGTACTTC
CASSWTGLGTQYF
>TRBJ2-7|once|.|TRBV10-3
TGTGCCATCAGTGAAAATGCAGGTACCTACGAGCAGTACTTC
CAISENAGTYEQYF
>TRBJ2-1|.|TRBD2|TRBV11-3
TGTGCCAGCAGCTTAGTTTGGGCTAGCGGGAGAGAATCGTACAATGAGCAGTTCTTC
CASSLVWASGRESYNEQFF
>TRBJ2-7|.|TRBD2|TRBV7-9
TGTGCCAGCAGCTTAGGAGTAGCGGGAGGTGCCTACGAGCAGTACTTC
CASSLGVAGGAYEQYF
>TRBJ1-1|.|.|TRBV6-5
TGTGCCAGCAGCGCCCGGGACACAAACACTGAAGCTTTCTTT
CASSARDTNTEAFF
>TRBJ2-5|.|.|TRBV5-6
TGTGCCAGCAGGACGGGTGAGACCCAGTACTTC
CASRTGETQYF